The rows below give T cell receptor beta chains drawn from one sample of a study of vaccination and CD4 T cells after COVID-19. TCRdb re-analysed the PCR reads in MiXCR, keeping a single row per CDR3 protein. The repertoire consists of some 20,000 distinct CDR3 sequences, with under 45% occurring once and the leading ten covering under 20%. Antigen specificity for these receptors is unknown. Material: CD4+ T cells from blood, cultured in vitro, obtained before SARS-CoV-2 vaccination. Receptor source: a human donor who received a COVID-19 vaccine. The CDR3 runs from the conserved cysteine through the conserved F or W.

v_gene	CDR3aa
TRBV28	CASSPPGRMNQPQHF
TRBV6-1	CASRQEIYSNQPQHF
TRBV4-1	CASSQDPTTDQPQHF
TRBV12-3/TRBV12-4	CASSSGVGGGYNEQFF
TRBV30	CAWSVGSRDGETQYF
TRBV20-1	CSARGGPLGETQYF
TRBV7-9	CASSTGTSGGPQETQYF
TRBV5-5	CASNPGVIPNYGYTF
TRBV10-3	CAISEPGTTIRNEQFF
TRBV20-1	CSARDSGAGGNSPLHF
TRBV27	CASRNPLNSYEQYF
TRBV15	CATSRDVGLAGLTDTQYF
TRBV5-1	CASSLDGQPQFSPLHF
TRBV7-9	CASSATRRDTQYF
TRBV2	CASRLPGGSYNEQFF
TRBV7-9	CASSTAVNTEAFF
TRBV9	CASSVVAANYGYTF
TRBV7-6	CASSLVQPGDPRTQETQYF
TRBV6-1	CASSGDRVLSTEAFF
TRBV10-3	CAIGGALLSTNYGYTF
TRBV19	CASSRTGGSRQPQHF
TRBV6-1	CASSEQGYGYTF
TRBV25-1	CASSTPGQGNTGELFF
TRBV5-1	CASSPRVYEQYF
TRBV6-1	CASSLQGQAGYTF
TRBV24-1	CATSDFRREGVQETQYF
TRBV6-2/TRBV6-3	CASSYVGGYEQYF
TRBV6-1	CASSRGAAGNTIYF
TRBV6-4	CASSDLGSGELFF
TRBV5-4	CASSFFGGGDTQYF
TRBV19	CASSPGTPSNYGYTF
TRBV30	CASSSSYEQYF
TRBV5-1	CASSPGYRTSGATDTQYF
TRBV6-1	CASMDRGLSSYNEQFF
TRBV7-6	CASGSPSHGELFF
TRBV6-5	CASSYNNYGYTF
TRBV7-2	CASSRTPYYGYTF
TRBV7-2	CASSLAGTGDGYTF
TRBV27	CASMGPGNTIYF
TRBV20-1	CSSLTGAGNTIYF
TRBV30	CAWSANTANQPQHF
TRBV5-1	CASSPRRLAGGRDTQYF
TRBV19	CASSIGWDSYGYTF
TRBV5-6	CASSSPGRIGETQYF
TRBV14	CASSHRQGLTYNEQFF
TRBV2	CASSTSQGDQPQHF
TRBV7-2	CASSLDNYGYTF
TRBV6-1	CASIEGGHTGELFF
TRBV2	CASSDHINSPLHF
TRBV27	CASSPRDIDGYTF
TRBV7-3	CASSLTSARQTYGYTF
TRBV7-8	CASSFSGRTSGGLQFF
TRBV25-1	CASSPRTSGGGKTQYF
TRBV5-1	CASSLDQLGGYTF
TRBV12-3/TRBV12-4	CASSLARYGYTF
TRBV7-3	CASSLWPVMRTNSYEQYF
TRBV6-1	CASSTLQGLSGNTIYF
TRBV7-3	CASSLSAGANVLTF
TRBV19	CASSVTTVYEQYF
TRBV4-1	CASRLSGGAGETQYF